This T cell receptor beta chain was obtained from a study of T cells in Graves' hyperthyroidism and ophthalmopathy. Study at large: Any treatment followed the collection of peripheral blood at initial diagnosis.

In the ophthalmopathy cohort, Clinical Activity Score was at least 3, NOSPECS grade at least 4, and duration under 3 months. Investigators excluded patients with uncontrolled infection, other autoimmune disease, pregnancy or lactation. In the case of this clonotype: What it binds is unknown. At one end the junction does not follow the germline gene, possibly because of a read error.

Amplification of TCR beta CDR3 regions used RNA as the template. Carried out on the TCR CDR3, a first-round RT-PCR used the HTBI primer set. TCRdb re-called the multiplex PCR reads through MiXCR, storing one row per CDR3 protein. The sample holds 350,000 or so distinct CDR3 sequences, around 18% seen once. Germline V lookup: CDR1 MDHEN, CDR2 SYDVKM. The CDR3 runs to 12 residues. Findings and limits, study-wide: A model built on 13 V-J features separated ophthalmopathy from stable hyperthyroidism.

The gene calls are TRBV28 and TRBJ1-1, with D unclear. This TCR was sampled from a woman aged 40 to 49 with Graves' ophthalmopathy. Sequenced material: blood. The CDR3 region has the DNA TGTGCCAGCGGTTCGATGGCAACTGAGGCTTTCTTT. It is translated as CASGSMATEAFF.